This T cell receptor (beta chain) was profiled in a study of T cell responses to AZD1222 COVID-19 vaccine. Study-wide findings and caveats: CD4 TCRs associated with vaccination spanned spike, dominating at 160-218 and 743-854. The study reported that nearly half of spike-specific TCRs target unmutated variant regions.

The method was immunoSEQ multiplex PCR; TCRdb's version includes in-frame clones alone and lacks a portion of them. The sample lists tens of thousands of clones, 80% to 90% seen once, with around an eighth in the top ten. Note on this clone: Its specificity is unknown.

This TCR came from an adult in good health. The sample was peripheral blood, taken on day 0 of AZD1222 vaccination.

In DNA, the CDR3 is TGCGCCAGCAGCCAAGGCGGGGACCAAGAGACCCAGTACTTC. It is translated as CASSQGGDQETQYF. The J gene is TRBJ2-5, the V gene TRBV4-1, with D possibly TRBD2 on 6 matching bases. V was shortened by 1 base and J by 0 bases, with 6 bases between the two germline ends. Germline V gives CDR1 MGHRA, CDR2 YSYEKL. This CDR3 contains 14 residues.